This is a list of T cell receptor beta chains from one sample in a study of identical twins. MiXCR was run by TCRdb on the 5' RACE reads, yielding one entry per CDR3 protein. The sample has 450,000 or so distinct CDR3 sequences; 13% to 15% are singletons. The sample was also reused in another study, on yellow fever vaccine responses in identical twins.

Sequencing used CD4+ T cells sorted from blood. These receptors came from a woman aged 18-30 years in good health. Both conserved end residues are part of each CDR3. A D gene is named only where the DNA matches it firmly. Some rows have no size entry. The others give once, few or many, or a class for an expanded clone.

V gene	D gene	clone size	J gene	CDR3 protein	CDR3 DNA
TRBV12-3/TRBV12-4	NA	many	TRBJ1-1	CASITPGRTRTGEAFF	TGTGCCAGCATTACCCCGGGGAGGACTCGGACGGGTGAAGCTTTCTTT
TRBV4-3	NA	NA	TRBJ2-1	CASSQDARKENFF	TGCGCCAGCAGCCAAGATGCTCGCAAGGAAAACTTCTTC
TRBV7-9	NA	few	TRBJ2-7	CASIKSVGSTSYEQYF	TGTGCCAGCATCAAGTCGGTAGGGTCGACCTCCTACGAGCAGTACTTC
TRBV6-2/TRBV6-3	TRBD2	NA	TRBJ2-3	CASSPSGARTDTQYF	TGTGCCAGCAGTCCCAGCGGGGCTCGTACAGATACGCAGTATTTT
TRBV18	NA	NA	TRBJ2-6	CASSPPEFLTF	TGTGCCAGCTCACCCCCAGAATTCCTGACTTTC
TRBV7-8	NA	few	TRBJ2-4	CASSEEQGGKNIQYF	TGTGCCAGCAGCGAAGAACAGGGCGGGAAAAACATTCAGTACTTC
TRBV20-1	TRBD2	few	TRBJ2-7	CSASIYFGTSGRADEQYF	TGCAGTGCTAGTATCTATTTCGGGACTAGCGGGAGGGCCGACGAGCAGTACTTC
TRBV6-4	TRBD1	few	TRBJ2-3	CASRRTGTGVTDTQYF	TGTGCCAGCAGACGTACCGGGACAGGGGTAACAGATACGCAGTATTTT
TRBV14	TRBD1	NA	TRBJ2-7	CASSQGQGRAYEQYF	TGTGCCAGCAGCCAGGGACAGGGAAGAGCCTACGAGCAGTACTTC
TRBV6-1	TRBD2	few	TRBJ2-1	CASSVSLAGVHNEQFF	TGTGCCAGCAGTGTTAGCCTAGCGGGAGTTCACAATGAGCAGTTCTTC
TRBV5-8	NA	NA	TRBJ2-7	CASSLDLARSQYEQYF	TGTGCCAGCAGCTTGGATCTAGCTCGGAGCCAATACGAGCAGTACTTC
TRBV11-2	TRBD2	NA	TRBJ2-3	CASSQGLADTDTQYF	TGTGCCAGCAGCCAGGGACTAGCGGACACAGATACGCAGTATTTT
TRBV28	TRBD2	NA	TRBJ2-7	CASSLSSSGSSYEQYF	TGTGCCAGCAGTTTGTCTTCTAGCGGGAGTTCCTACGAGCAGTACTTC
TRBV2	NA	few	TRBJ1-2	CASSEARANYGYTF	TGTGCCAGCAGTGAAGCTCGGGCTAACTATGGCTACACCTTC
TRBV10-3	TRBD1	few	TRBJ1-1	CAIRGTGFTEAFF	TGTGCCATCAGGGGGACAGGGTTCACTGAAGCTTTCTTT
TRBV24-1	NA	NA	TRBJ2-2	CATSGSGPNTGELFF	TGTGCCACCAGTGGGTCGGGGCCGAACACCGGGGAGCTGTTTTTT
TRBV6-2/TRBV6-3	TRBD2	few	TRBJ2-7	CASNPETSGSGEQYF	TGTGCCAGCAATCCCGAGACTAGCGGGAGTGGAGAGCAGTACTTC
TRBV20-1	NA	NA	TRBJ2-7	CSASPTQITSEQYF	TGCAGTGCTTCGCCGACTCAGATAACTTCCGAGCAGTACTTC
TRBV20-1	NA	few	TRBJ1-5	CSAREGKGPNQPQHF	TGCAGTGCTAGAGAAGGCAAGGGGCCCAATCAGCCCCAGCATTTT
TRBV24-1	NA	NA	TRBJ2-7	CATSDPRDGPYEQYF	TGTGCCACCAGTGACCCTCGGGACGGACCCTACGAGCAGTACTTC
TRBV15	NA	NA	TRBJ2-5	CATSRDPKGLETQYF	TGTGCCACCAGCAGAGATCCTAAGGGGCTTGAGACCCAGTACTTC
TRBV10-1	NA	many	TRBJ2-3	CASSEAKTGATDTQYF	TGCGCCAGCAGTGAGGCTAAAACAGGAGCCACAGATACGCAGTATTTT
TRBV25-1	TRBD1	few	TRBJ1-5	CASRGQGGYQPQHF	TGTGCCAGCAGGGGACAGGGTGGTTATCAGCCCCAGCATTTT
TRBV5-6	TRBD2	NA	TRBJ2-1	CASSEPRGAAYNEQFF	TGTGCCAGCAGCGAACCGCGGGGGGCGGCCTACAATGAGCAGTTCTTC
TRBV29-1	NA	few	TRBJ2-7	CSVVGTPGRYEQYF	TGCAGCGTTGTCGGGACTCCGGGAAGATACGAGCAGTACTTC
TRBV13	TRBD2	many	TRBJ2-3	CASSHSTGTSGIGTQYF	TGTGCCAGCAGCCATTCGACCGGGACTAGCGGTATCGGTACGCAGTATTTT
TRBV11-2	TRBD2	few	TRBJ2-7	CASSDLGLAGGSSYEQYF	TGTGCCAGCAGCGACCTTGGACTAGCGGGGGGTTCATCCTACGAGCAGTACTTC
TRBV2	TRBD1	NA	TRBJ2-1	CASRVRTGGISLNEQFF	TGTGCCAGCAGAGTGAGGACAGGGGGCATAAGTCTCAATGAGCAGTTCTTC
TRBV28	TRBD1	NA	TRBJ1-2	CASSPWTGGSLNYGYTF	TGTGCCAGCAGTCCCTGGACAGGGGGCTCCCTTAACTATGGCTACACCTTC
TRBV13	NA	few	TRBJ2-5	CASSSRDLGTQYF	TGTGCCAGCAGCTCAAGGGATCTTGGGACCCAGTACTTC
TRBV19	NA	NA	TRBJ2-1	CASSITRAGYNEQFF	TGTGCCAGTAGTATCACCCGAGCGGGTTACAATGAGCAGTTCTTC
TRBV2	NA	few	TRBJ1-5	CASRFRSSNQPQHF	TGTGCCAGCAGATTCAGGAGTAGCAATCAGCCCCAGCATTTT
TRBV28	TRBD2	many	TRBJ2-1	CASSRTPRVTSLAEQFF	TGTGCCAGCAGCCGGACTCCCAGGGTGACTAGCTTGGCTGAGCAGTTCTTC
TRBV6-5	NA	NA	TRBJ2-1	CASSYSTGIPQTVEQFF	TGTGCCAGCAGTTACTCCACCGGGATCCCCCAAACCGTTGAGCAGTTCTTC
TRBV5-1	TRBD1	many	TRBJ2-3	CASSLGQGADTQYF	TGTGCCAGCAGTTTGGGGCAGGGGGCTGATACGCAGTATTTT
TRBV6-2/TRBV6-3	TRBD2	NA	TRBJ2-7	CASSYSGLAGQQYF	TGTGCCAGCAGTTATTCGGGACTAGCGGGACAGCAGTACTTC
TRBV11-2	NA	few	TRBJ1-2	CASSFDNYGYTF	TGTGCCAGCAGCTTCGACAACTATGGCTACACCTTC
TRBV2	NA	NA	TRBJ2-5	CASSVTSQETQYF	TGTGCCAGCAGTGTGACTAGCCAAGAGACCCAGTACTTC
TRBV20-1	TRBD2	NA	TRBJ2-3	CSARPAGGPRTDTQYF	TGCAGTGCTAGGCCAGCGGGGGGGCCGCGCACAGATACGCAGTATTTT
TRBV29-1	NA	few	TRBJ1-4	CSVSTGWAEKLFF	TGCAGCGTTTCAACAGGGTGGGCTGAAAAACTGTTTTTT
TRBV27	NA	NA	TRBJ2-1	CASSRHSDQFLFF	TGTGCCAGCAGTCGCCACTCCGACCAGTTCTTGTTCTTC
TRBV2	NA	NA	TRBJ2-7	CASTLVAGQEQYF	TGTGCCAGCACCCTGGTCGCGGGGCAGGAGCAGTACTTC
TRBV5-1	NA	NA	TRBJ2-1	CASSLGSEAGNEQFF	TGCGCCAGCAGCTTGGGCTCAGAAGCGGGCAATGAGCAGTTCTTC
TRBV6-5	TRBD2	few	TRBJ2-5	CASSYLTGTSAQETQYF	TGTGCCAGCAGTTACCTGACCGGGACTAGCGCTCAAGAGACCCAGTACTTC
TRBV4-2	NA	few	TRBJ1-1	CASSQERGVTEAFF	TGTGCCAGCAGCCAAGAAAGGGGGGTCACTGAAGCTTTCTTT